This entry lists 27 T cell receptor beta chains sequenced from one sample in a study of control samples from healthy donors and cancer patients. TCRdb's table, derived via immunoSEQ multiplex PCR, lists solely in-frame clones and lacks some. The sample holds some 87,000 clones; approximately 82% are singletons and the top ten take around a tenth. Sequencing was done on a sample of PBMCs. Every receptor here comes from a man between 60 and 75 years old with head and neck cancer.

This clone was recorded only once. The rearrangement uses TRBV15 and TRBJ1-5, with D perhaps matching TRBD1 (6 bases). V gave up 2 bases and J gave up 7 bases, with 12 bases separating them. Germline CDR1 and CDR2: LNHNV and YYDKDF (reference sequence). CDR3 length: 14 residues. CDR3 in DNA: TGTGCCACCAGCAGATTGGGGGGCGGACAGCCCCAGCATTTT. Translating it yields CATSRLGGGQPQHF.

This clone was seen a few times. V is TRBV13 and J is TRBJ1-1; D possibly corresponds to TRBD1 (5 bases). The CDR3 is 14 amino acids. Trimming stripped 5 bases from V and 2 bases from J, with 12 bases between. The germline V gene encodes CDR1 PRHDT and CDR2 FYEKMQ (reference sequence). DNA for the CDR3: TGTGCCAGCAGCCGCGACAGATTTAACACTGAAGCTTTCTTT. Translated, it gives CASSRDRFNTEAFF.

The chain employs TRBV7-9 and TRBJ1-3; D is unresolved. The V and J ends lost 4 bases and 3 bases respectively, with 7 bases between them. The CDR3 contains 13 residues. CDR1 is SEHNR, CDR2 FQNEAQ, per germline (reference sequence). Here the CDR3 reads CASSWEDGNTIYF. CDR3 nucleotides: TGTGCCAGCAGCTGGGAGGATGGAAACACCATATATTTT.

V usage is TRBV27 and J usage is TRBJ2-1; TRBD1 matches 12 bases. Germline V gives CDR1 MNHEY, CDR2 SMNVEV (reference sequence). The CDR3 is 16 amino acids. V shed 5 bases and J 8 bases; nucleotides not matched to a gene: 10. DNA of the CDR3: TGTGCCAGCAGTCCGTTTACCGGGACAGGGGGCTATGAGCAGTTCTTC. Translating it yields CASSPFTGTGGYEQFF.

The chain couples TRBV5-1 to TRBJ1-4; 7 bases match TRBD1. The CDR3 has 15 residues. Germline trimming cut 2 bases from V and 3 bases from J; bases unmatched to any gene: 4. Germline assignment: CDR1 SGHRS and CDR2 YFSETQ. CDR3 region: CASSLQGSSNEKLFF. In nucleotides, the CDR3 is TGCGCCAGCAGCTTACAGGGGTCGTCTAATGAAAAACTGTTTTTT.

The chain has TRBV2 and TRBJ2-1; 15 positions match TRBD2. The length of the CDR3 is 17 residues. Germline V gives CDR1 SNHLY, CDR2 FYNNEI. Trimming took 3 bases from V and 7 from J; bases not matched to a gene: 7. The CDR3 DNA sequence: TGTGCCAGCAGTGACGGGACTAGCGGGAGGTCCAGGAATGAGCAGTTCTTC. It codes for CASSDGTSGRSRNEQFF.

The chain has TRBV7-8 and TRBJ1-6; D unclear. Germline assignment: CDR1 SGHVS and CDR2 FQNEAQ. Trimming took off 3 bases at V and 7 bases at J, with 16 bases between the two ends. There are 16 residues in the CDR3. The CDR3 DNA sequence: TGTGCCAGCAGCTTCCCGGACCCGACGGGGAATTCACCCCTCCACTTT. Residues: CASSFPDPTGNSPLHF.

This chain uses TRBV3-1 (or the pseudogene TRBV3-2) with TRBJ1-6; D is unresolved. Per the germline V gene, CDR1 is LGHDT and CDR2 is YNNKEL (reference sequence). Deletions cut 2 bases from V and 8 bases from J, with 7 bases between. The CDR3 length is 13 residues. The CDR3 loop reads CASSQSVDSPLHF. The CDR3 DNA is TGTGCCAGCAGCCAAAGTGTAGATTCACCCCTCCACTTT.

The V and J genes are TRBV5-1 and TRBJ1-4, with D maybe TRBD1 (6 bases). From germline, CDR1 is SGHRS and CDR2 YFSETQ. CDR3 size: 15 residues. The V and J ends lost 3 bases and 1 base respectively, with 10 bases between them. In nucleotides, the CDR3 is TGCGCCAGCAGCTCTACAGGGAAAACTAATGAAAAACTGTTTTTT. Protein: CASSSTGKTNEKLFF. Supplemented by reference TRBV5-1 and TRBJ1-4, the full variable domain reads KAGVTQTPRYLIKTRGQQVTLSCSPISGHRSVSWYQQTPGQGLQFLFEYFSETQRNKGNFPGRFSGRQFSNSRSEMNVSTLELGDSALYLCASSSTGKTNEKLFFGSGTQLSVL.

The chain has TRBV7-2 and TRBJ2-5; possible D gene TRBD1, 6 bases. The CDR3 is 14 amino acids. Trimming took off 2 bases at V and 5 bases at J, with 12 bases between the two ends. CDR1 is SGHTA and CDR2 is FQGNSA in the germline V gene. The CDR3 loop reads CASSLQGYVETQYF. The CDR3 nucleotides are TGTGCCAGCAGCTTACAGGGGTACGTGGAGACCCAGTACTTC. Drawing the rest from reference TRBV7-2 and TRBJ2-5, the complete variable domain is GAGVSQSPSNKVTEKGKDVELRCDPISGHTALYWYRQSLGQGLEFLIYFQGNSAPDKSGLPSDRFSAERTGGSVSTLTIQRTQQEDSAVYLCASSLQGYVETQYFGPGTRLLVL.

The V call is TRBV3-1 (or the pseudogene TRBV3-2), the J call TRBJ2-1; 7 nucleotides line up with TRBD2. Unmatched junction bases numbered 9, after V lost 5 bases and J lost 2 bases. Looked up from germline, CDR1 is LGHDT and CDR2 is YNNKEL (reference sequence). CDR3 length: 16 amino acids. DNA for the CDR3: TGTGCCAGCAGCGGGACGCCTAGCGGCACCTACAATGAGCAGTTCTTC. It codes for CASSGTPSGTYNEQFF.

J is TRBJ1-6 and V is TRBV6-5; D possibly corresponds to TRBD1 (5 bases). Germline V CDR1 and CDR2: MNHEY, SVGAGI. This CDR3 is 14 amino acids long. Trimming took off 6 bases at V and 10 bases at J, with 16 bases between the two ends. The CDR3 loop is CASSTAWGISPLHF. The CDR3 nucleotides read TGTGCCAGCAGCACCGCCTGGGGGATATCACCCCTCCACTTT.

The chain joins TRBV11-2 to TRBJ2-4, with 7 positions matching TRBD2. V was pared by 5 bases and J by 1 base, with 11 bases of the junction left unmatched. CDR3 length: 17 residues. The V gene's germline CDR1 is SGHAT and CDR2 FQNNGV. The CDR3 reads CASSPRDYFLAKNIQYF. For the CDR3, the DNA is TGTGCCAGCAGCCCGCGGGACTATTTTTTGGCCAAAAACATTCAGTACTTC.

This chain links TRBV27 with TRBJ2-1; D is unresolved. The CDR3 loop spans 14 amino acids. The ends were cut back, 0 bases at V and 9 bases at J, with 12 bases in the middle. Germline-derived CDR1 and CDR2 are MNHEY and SMNVEV (reference sequence). CDR3 in amino acids: CASSLSPPGTEQFF. In nucleotides, the CDR3 is TGTGCCAGCAGTTTATCCCCCCCAGGCACTGAGCAGTTCTTC.

The chain joins TRBV27 to TRBJ1-2; the D is unclear. In germline, CDR1 is MNHEY, CDR2 SMNVEV (reference sequence). Trimming stripped 3 bases from V and 7 bases from J, with 15 bases between. The CDR3 covers 14 residues. CDR3 protein: CASSLVSGIGGYTF. The CDR3 DNA reads as TGTGCCAGCAGTTTGGTATCCGGAATAGGTGGCTACACCTTC.

CDR3 sequence: CASSFVQGLEKLFF. CDR3 in DNA: TGTGCCAGCAGTTTTGTCCAGGGGCTTGAAAAACTGTTTTTT. V gene TRBV6-9 combines with J gene TRBJ1-4, with TRBD1 as a possible D gene (6 bases). Per the germline V gene, CDR1 is MNHGY and CDR2 is SVAAGI. V gave up 4 bases and J gave up 7 bases, with 13 bases separating them. The CDR3 consists of 14 residues.

The CDR3 DNA reads as TGTGCCAGCAGCTCGACAGGAGGGAATTCACCCCTCCACTTT. Its translation: CASSSTGGNSPLHF. V and J are TRBV7-9 and TRBJ1-6, with TRBD1 as a possible D gene (6 bases). CDR3 length equals 14 residues. V was clipped by 4 bases and J by 7 bases, with 11 bases between them. Germline CDR1 reads SEHNR; CDR2 reads FQNEAQ (reference sequence).

The chain carries TRBV5-8 and TRBJ2-7, with 13 bases fitting TRBD2. CDR3 length equals 16 residues. V was clipped by 3 bases and J by 1 base; unmatched bases: 4. In germline, CDR1 is SGHTS, CDR2 YDEGEE. The CDR3 DNA sequence: TGTGCCAGCAGCTCCTGGACTAGCGGGGGATCCTACGAGCAGTACTTC. It is translated as CASSSWTSGGSYEQYF.

This chain links TRBV5-6 with TRBJ2-1, with a tentative D call TRBD2 (6 bases). V shed 3 bases and J shed 7 bases, with 17 bases lying between them. Germline assignment: CDR1 SGHDT and CDR2 YYEEEE. CDR3 length equals 15 residues. The chain's CDR3 is CASSYLGLSRNEQFF. CDR3 coding DNA: TGTGCCAGCAGCTACCTGGGACTCTCGAGAAATGAGCAGTTCTTC.

The gene calls are TRBV5-1 and TRBJ2-5; tentative D call: TRBD2 (5 bases). Per germline, CDR1 SGHRS and CDR2 YFSETQ. Trimming stripped 4 bases from V and 2 bases from J, with 12 bases between. The CDR3 covers 14 residues. CDR3 in amino acids: CASSRAGNQETQYF. The CDR3 coding sequence is TGCGCCAGCAGCCGAGCCGGGAATCAAGAGACCCAGTACTTC.

This clone is a singleton in its sample. J is TRBJ2-5 and V is TRBV29-1, with D possibly being TRBD2 (5 bases). The length of the CDR3 is 12 residues. The germline V and J ends were trimmed by 6 bases and 2 bases, with 10 bases remaining between them. Germline CDR1 and CDR2: SQVTM and ANQGSEA. For the CDR3, the DNA is TGCAGCGTGAGCCGGGAACAAGAGACCCAGTACTTC. This codes for CSVSREQETQYF.

The CDR3: CASSYSTSIGAEQYF. The CDR3 nucleotides are TGTGCCAGCAGTTACTCGACAAGTATAGGAGCCGAGCAGTACTTC. The chain is built from TRBV6-5 and TRBJ2-7; D is uncertain. Germline V gives CDR1 MNHEY, CDR2 SVGAGI. CDR3 length: 15 residues. Trimming stripped 0 bases from V and 6 bases from J, with 15 bases between.

The chain carries TRBV7-2 and TRBJ2-2; TRBD1 is a possible D gene (5 bases). The CDR3 has 16 amino acids. Trimming shortened V by 2 bases and J by 4 bases, and 14 bases separated the two germline ends. Germline lookup yields CDR1 SGHTA and CDR2 FQGNSA. Here the CDR3 DNA reads TGTGCCAGCAGCTTAAGGGGAAGGGGCTCCACCGGGGAGCTGTTTTTT. Translation: CASSLRGRGSTGELFF.

This clone was picked up one time. This sequence joins TRBV4-1 and TRBJ1-4; D gene uncertain. Trimming shortened V by 2 bases and J by 3 bases, and 4 bases separated the two germline ends. The CDR3 is made up of 13 amino acids. CDR1 MGHRA and CDR2 YSYEKL come from the germline V gene. Here the CDR3 DNA reads TGCGCCAGCAGCCAACGGCCTAATGAAAAACTGTTTTTT. This encodes CASSQRPNEKLFF.

The chain employs TRBV7-9 and TRBJ2-1; 7 bases map to TRBD1. This CDR3 has 15 residues. Trimming took 4 bases from V and 0 from J; bases not matched to a gene: 3. CDR1 and CDR2 (germline): SEHNR, FQNEAQ (reference sequence). The CDR3 DNA reads TGTGCCAGCAGCTCAAGGACAGGCTCCTACAATGAGCAGTTCTTC. This codes for CASSSRTGSYNEQFF.

The chain combines TRBV5-1 with TRBJ2-1; D perhaps matches TRBD2 (5 bases). The V end lost 2 bases, the J end lost 6 bases, and 15 bases lay between the germline ends. The CDR3 extends over 15 amino acids. Germline lookup yields CDR1 SGHRS and CDR2 YFSETQ. The DNA for the CDR3 is TGCGCCAGCAGCTTAGGGTTCGGCCTAGCCAATGAGCAGTTCTTC. Protein product: CASSLGFGLANEQFF.

V usage is TRBV1 and J usage is TRBJ2-5; the DNA was not used to check the table's D call, TRBD2. TRBV1 is termed a pseudogene. There are 15 residues in the CDR3. CDR3 protein: CTSSPLSGSLQTQYF. DNA of the CDR3: TGCACCAGCAGCCCCCTTAGCGGGAGTCTGCAGACCCAGTACTTC.